Sequencing of this T cell receptor beta chain was carried out in a study of T cell changes during pregnancy in multiple sclerosis. The germline V gene has CDR1 SGHRS and CDR2 YFSETQ. The CDR3 is made up of 15 amino acids. V was clipped by 0 bases and J by 6 bases, with 12 bases between them. Libraries were prepared by immunoSEQ multiplex PCR; TCRdb keeps only in-frame clonotypes and omits some of them. Found here are fewer than 90,000 clones, about 89% of them singletons; the top ten hold about 0.92%. The sample consisted of peripheral blood, taken in the second trimester of pregnancy. This sequence was found in a female donor with multiple sclerosis, enrolled in a pregnancy study. This sequence joins TRBV5-1 and TRBJ2-2; no clear D gene. The CDR3 region has the DNA TGCGCCAGCAGCTTGGCACTAATCGCTGCCGGGGAGCTGTTTTTT. Translating gives CASSLALIAAGELFF.